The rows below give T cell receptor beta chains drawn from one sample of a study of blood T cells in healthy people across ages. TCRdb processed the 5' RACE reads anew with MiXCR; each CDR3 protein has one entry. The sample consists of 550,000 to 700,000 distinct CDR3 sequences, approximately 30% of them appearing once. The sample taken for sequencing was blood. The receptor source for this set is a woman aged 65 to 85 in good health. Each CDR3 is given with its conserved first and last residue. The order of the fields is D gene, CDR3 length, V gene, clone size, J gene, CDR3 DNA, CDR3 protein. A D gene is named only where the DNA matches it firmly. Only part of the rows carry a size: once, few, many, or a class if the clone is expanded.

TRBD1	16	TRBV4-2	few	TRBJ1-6	TGTGCCAGCAGCCAAACCGTGGGACAGGGAATGTCACCCCTCCACTTT	CASSQTVGQGMSPLHF
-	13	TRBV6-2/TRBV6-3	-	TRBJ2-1	TGTGCCAGCAGTTACCTCAGGGTCGATGAGCAGTTCTTC	CASSYLRVDEQFF
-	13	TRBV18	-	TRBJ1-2	TGTGCCAGCTCACAGACAGATAACTATGGCTACACCTTC	CASSQTDNYGYTF
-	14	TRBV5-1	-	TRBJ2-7	TGCGCCAGCAGCACGGGCTGGGAGACCTACGAGCAGTACTTC	CASSTGWETYEQYF
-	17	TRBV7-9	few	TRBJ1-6	TGTGCCAGCAGCGCCGCGCGGGGGGCTGGGATAGAATCACCCCTCCACTTT	CASSAARGAGIESPLHF
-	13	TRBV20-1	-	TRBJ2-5	TGCAGTGCTAGAGACGTGGGGCAAGAGACCCAGTACTTC	CSARDVGQETQYF
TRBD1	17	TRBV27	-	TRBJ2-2	TGTGCCAGCACTCCCGGCTGGGGACAGGGAAACACCGGGGAGCTGTTTTTT	CASTPGWGQGNTGELFF
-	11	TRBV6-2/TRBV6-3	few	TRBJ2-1	TGTGCCAGCAGTTACAGGACAGAGCAGTTCTTC	CASSYRTEQFF
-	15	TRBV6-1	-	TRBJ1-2	TGTGCCAGCAGTGAAGTTGGGGGGCCGCACTATGGCTACACCTTC	CASSEVGGPHYGYTF
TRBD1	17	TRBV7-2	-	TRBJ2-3	TGTGCCAGCAGCCCTAGCAGGGGGCAAGCGAGCACAGATACGCAGTATTTT	CASSPSRGQASTDTQYF
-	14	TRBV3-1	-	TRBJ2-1	TGTGCCAGCAGCCACCTATACTCATACAATGAGCAGTTCTTC	CASSHLYSYNEQFF
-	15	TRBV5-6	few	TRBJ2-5	TGTGCCAGCAGGAATTACAGGAAGTACCAAGAGACCCAGTACTTC	CASRNYRKYQETQYF
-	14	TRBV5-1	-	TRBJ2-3	TGCGCCAGCAGTGGGGATAAGGGCACAGATACGCAGTATTTT	CASSGDKGTDTQYF
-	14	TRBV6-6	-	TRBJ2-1	TGTGCCAGCGGGGACAGCGGGCCCTACAATGAGCAGTTCTTC	CASGDSGPYNEQFF
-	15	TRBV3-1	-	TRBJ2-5	TGTGCCAGCAGCCCGTCGACAGGGGAGGGCGAGACCCAGTACTTC	CASSPSTGEGETQYF
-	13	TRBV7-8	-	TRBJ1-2	TGTGCCAGCACCCCCTCCTTCGGCCGGCCATACACCTTC	CASTPSFGRPYTF